This record looks at one T cell receptor (beta chain) sequence and its context. This clone was found once. Its antigen specificity is not known. Per-nucleotide qualities are absent, and no much larger clonotype sits a single base away. TCRbeta CDR3 regions were amplified from genomic DNA using the immunoSEQ Assay, a bias-controlled multiplex PCR. The source study handled its data this way. Within the assay, amplification of reference gene primers was used to estimate how many nucleated cells each sample contained. To quantify the absolute abundance of each unique TCRbeta CDR3 rearrangement, sequence reads were collapsed and filtered. For each sample, productive Simpson clonality was calculated as the square root of Simpson's diversity index over productive rearrangements. The source is immuneACCESS, and TCRdb retained only in-frame sequences with V and J called. Part of the clones is not carried over; for the studies checked, unresolved V genes explain less than half of this, and the remainder is unexplained. That table furnishes V, J and clone size, whereas the DNA furnished D and trimming. In this sample the table shows under 55,000 clones, around 80% of which occur a single time. The top ten clones comprise 15% to 20% of the sample.

This sample is part of a study of blood T cell repertoires in COVID-19 (dated by TCRdb to 2020 to 2022). About the investigation overall: The collaborator samples originated in the United States, Italy and Spain and spanned the acute and convalescent phases of COVID-19. The sample metadata nearly always contained a de-identified subject ID, COVID-19 status, age in years and sex. Subjects who had been exposed to COVID-19, were actively infected with it, or had recovered from it provided the deeply sampled blood TCRbeta repertoires that made up the dataset. Samples were obtained from the ongoing ImmuneRACE study (first 160 participants) and from some 1,300 subjects provided by 6 global collaborators. The material from the prospective study consisted of cDNA or gDNA derived from T cells, B-cell-depleted T cells, or PBMCs. Where available, HLA class I and class II types were taken from metadata supplied by the sample provider and were not determined by assay-based typing. A freely available public database, intended as a resource for researchers studying the immune response to SARS-CoV-2, is where the repertoires were released.

Each collaborating institution followed its own protocols to collect whole blood in K2EDTA tubes. For TCRbeta analysis, collaborators shipped samples as frozen whole blood, isolated PBMCs, or DNA extracted from either of those sample types. Overall study results and their limits: The amount of clinical and demographic metadata varied by source and participant and was provided uncurated.

V is pruned by 8 bases and J by 3 bases, leaving 1 base of the junction without a gene match. The germline V gene supplies CDR1 MNHEY and CDR2 SVGAGI. From the cysteine up to the phenylalanine, the CDR3 has a length of 13 residues. Just CDR3 DNA is preserved here, 39 bases in frame from base 1. The sequenced material came from peripheral blood. This TCR was recovered from a man aged 70 or older with acute or convalescent COVID-19. The chain joins TRBV6-5 to TRBJ2-2; 9 middle bases align to TRBD1. In nucleotide form, the sequence is TGTGCCAGCCGGGACAGGGACACCGGGGAGCTGTTTTTT. Its amino acids are CASRDRDTGELFF.